These 22 T cell receptor beta chains were all obtained from the same sample, sequenced in a study of CD8 T cells in Susac syndrome. RNA amounts of 0.5 to 1 ug underwent reverse transcription with random hexamers. TCRdb called the immunoSEQ multiplex PCR reads again in MiXCR, with one record for every CDR3 protein. The table lists fewer than 100,000 distinct CDR3 sequences, about 91% of them singletons. The material sequenced was CD8+ T cells from PBMCs. These receptors were taken from a human donor with multiple sclerosis.

This chain uses TRBV10-3 with TRBJ2-7, with 8 bases aligning to TRBD1. The germline V gene has CDR1 ENHRY and CDR2 SYGVKD. CDR3 length: 14 amino acids. V was clipped by 2 bases and J by 3 bases; unmatched bases: 3. This CDR3 reads CAISEEQGDYEQYF. The CDR3 DNA follows: TGTGCCATCAGTGAGGAACAGGGGGACTACGAGCAGTACTTC.

The rearrangement joins TRBV19 to TRBJ1-5, with 8 bases fitting TRBD1. This CDR3 is 15 amino acids long. CDR1 is LNHDA, CDR2 SQIVND, per germline (reference sequence). The V segment lost 3 bases and the J segment 3 bases; nucleotides outside the gene matches: 4. CDR3: CASSIPDRDNQPQHF. CDR3 sequence (DNA): TGTGCCAGTAGTATTCCGGACAGGGACAATCAGCCCCAGCATTTT.

The V and J genes are TRBV10-2 and TRBJ1-2, with no clear D. This CDR3 region has 14 residues. Trimming left V 0 bases short and J 4 bases short, with 9 bases between. The germline CDR1 and CDR2 sequences are WSHSY and SAAADI. In DNA, the CDR3 is TGCGCCAGCAGTGAGTCGGCACACCTCTATGGCTACACCTTC. This translates into CASSESAHLYGYTF.

The gene calls are TRBV29-1 and TRBJ2-7; no reliable D call. In germline, CDR1 is SQVTM, CDR2 ANQGSEA. The V end lost 6 bases, the J end lost 5 bases, and 11 bases lay between the germline ends. The CDR3 extends over 11 amino acids. This chain's CDR3 is CSVPGPHEQYF. The CDR3 nucleotides are TGCAGCGTGCCCGGACCGCACGAGCAGTACTTC.

The chain employs TRBV28 and TRBJ2-2, with 9 bases identical to TRBD1. From germline, CDR1 is MDHEN and CDR2 SYDVKM. V lost 3 bases to trimming and J lost 4 bases; unmatched junction nucleotides: 12. The CDR3 is made up of 18 amino acids. The CDR3: CASSLGTGSSSITGELFF. The DNA of the CDR3 is TGTGCCAGCAGTTTGGGGACAGGGAGTTCCAGTATCACCGGGGAGCTGTTTTTT.

This chain joins TRBV27 and TRBJ1-5, with 7 bases that match TRBD1. CDR3 length: 15 residues. Germline V gene sequence: CDR1 MNHEY, CDR2 SMNVEV (reference sequence). Germline trimming cut 3 bases from V and 6 bases from J; bases unmatched to any gene: 8. The CDR3 loop reads CASSLIRGRGQPQHF. The CDR3 coding sequence is TGTGCCAGCAGTTTGATAAGGGGGCGAGGTCAGCCCCAGCATTTT.

The rearrangement joins TRBV19 to TRBJ2-1; D is uncertain. This CDR3 comprises 14 residues. CDR1 LNHDA and CDR2 SQIVND come from the germline V gene (reference sequence). CDR3 in amino acids: CATESGQVGNEQFF. CDR3 DNA sequence: TGTGCAACCGAGTCGGGTCAAGTTGGCAATGAGCAGTTCTTC.

This chain joins TRBV28 and TRBJ1-2; D is uncertain. This CDR3 spans 13 amino acids. V dropped 3 bases and J dropped 2 bases, with 7 bases sitting between them. Germline CDR1 MDHEN, CDR2 SYDVKM. DNA for the CDR3: TGTGCCAGCAGTTTTAGTCCAAACTATGGCTACACCTTC. This gives the protein CASSFSPNYGYTF.

The chain carries TRBV28 and TRBJ2-7; D not resolved. This CDR3 region has 11 residues. Per the germline V gene, CDR1 is MDHEN and CDR2 is SYDVKM. V was cut by 8 bases and J by 6 bases, with 11 bases left in between. The CDR3 loop is CASSNWGEQYF. The CDR3 DNA sequence: TGTGCCAGCTCCAACTGGGGCGAGCAGTACTTC. The entire variable domain, with the rest obtained from reference TRBV28 and TRBJ2-7, is as follows: DVKVTQSSRYLVKRTGEKVFLECVQDMDHENMFWYRQDPGLGLRLIYFSYDVKMKEKGDIPEGYSVSREKKERFSLILESASTNQTSMYLCASSNWGEQYFGPGTRLTVT.

The genes are TRBV28 and TRBJ1-2; no clear D. The CDR3 runs to 15 residues. Germline V CDR1 and CDR2: MDHEN, SYDVKM. V was cut by 6 bases and J by 1 base, with 15 bases left in between. This CDR3 is CASSPRGDYNYGYTF. CDR3 DNA sequence: TGTGCCAGCAGCCCCCGCGGGGATTATAACTATGGCTACACCTTC.

The chain has TRBV10-3 and TRBJ1-1; D is possibly TRBD1 (6 bases). From germline, CDR1 is ENHRY and CDR2 SYGVKD. V was trimmed by 10 bases and J by 7 bases, leaving 16 bases between them. The CDR3 runs to 12 residues. CDR3 coding DNA: TGTGCCACGAAAGGGGGAGTAGTTGAAGCTTTCTTT. It is translated as CATKGGVVEAFF.

The chain joins TRBV27 to TRBJ2-7; 9 nucleotides line up with TRBD2. This CDR3 contains 15 residues. V gave up 4 bases and J gave up 4 bases; unmatched junction bases: 8. Germline-derived CDR1 and CDR2 are MNHEY and SMNVEV (reference sequence). The chain's CDR3 is CASSWSSGSGYEQYF. The CDR3 coding sequence is TGTGCCAGCAGTTGGAGTAGCGGGAGTGGATACGAGCAGTACTTC.

The chain combines TRBV7-8 with TRBJ2-2; possibly TRBD2 for D (6 bases). Trimming stripped 8 bases from V and 4 bases from J, with 11 bases between. The CDR3 spans 13 residues. Per germline, CDR1 SGHVS and CDR2 FQNEAQ. DNA of the CDR3: TGTGCCAGCGGTGGAGGGTCCACCGGGGAGCTGTTTTTT. The encoded protein is CASGGGSTGELFF. The full variable domain, its missing parts supplied by reference TRBV7-8 and TRBJ2-2, is GAGVSQSPRYKVAKRGQDVALRCDPISGHVSLFWYQQALGQGPEFLTYFQNEAQLDKSGLPSDRFFAERPEGSVSTLKIQRTQQEDSAVYLCASGGGSTGELFFGEGSRLTVL.

This chain links TRBV19 with TRBJ1-2; no firm D call. The CDR3 extends over 14 amino acids. Germline assignment: CDR1 LNHDA and CDR2 SQIVND (reference sequence). V lost 3 bases, J lost 4 bases, and 12 bases lay in between. For the CDR3, the DNA is TGTGCCAGTAGTATCGATGTAGGTTCCTATGGCTACACCTTC. Translated: CASSIDVGSYGYTF.

V is TRBV12-3 or TRBV12-4 and J is TRBJ2-7; D might be TRBD1 or TRBD2, each matching 5 bases. There are 11 residues in the CDR3. V lost 6 bases and J lost 9, with 12 bases in between. The CDR3 region has the DNA TGTGCCAGCAGCTTCGGGGCTGTGCAGTACTTC. This gives the protein CASSFGAVQYF.

J is TRBJ2-7 and V is TRBV6-2 or TRBV6-3, with D perhaps matching TRBD1 (6 bases). CDR1 and CDR2 from the germline V gene are MNHEY and SVGEGT. V was trimmed by 6 bases and J by 0 bases, leaving 12 bases between them. This CDR3 has 14 amino acids. In DNA, the CDR3 is TGTGCCAGCAGAGAGGAAGGGGGCTCCTACGAGCAGTACTTC. Its translation: CASREEGGSYEQYF.

The genes are TRBV6-1 and TRBJ1-1, with TRBD1 identical over 7 bases. J gave up 5 bases and V 5 bases, and 8 bases lay outside the gene matches. The CDR3 extends over 14 amino acids. CDR1 and CDR2 from the germline V gene are MNHNS and SASEGT. CDR3 coding DNA: TGTGCCAGCAGTCAAGAGCACAGGGGAACTGAAGCTTTCTTT. It translates to CASSQEHRGTEAFF.

The chain uses TRBV12-3 or TRBV12-4 and TRBJ1-2; D possibly corresponds to TRBD1 (5 bases). This CDR3 is 13 amino acids long. The ends were cut back, 3 bases at V and 4 bases at J, with 9 bases in the middle. CDR3 region: CASSFGGGYGYTF. The CDR3 DNA is TGTGCCAGCAGTTTCGGGGGAGGCTATGGCTACACCTTC.

The chain links TRBV28 to TRBJ2-7; D tentatively fits TRBD1 or TRBD2 (7 bases each). Looked up from germline, CDR1 is MDHEN and CDR2 is SYDVKM. V was trimmed by 3 bases and J by 7 bases, leaving 13 bases between them. The CDR3 sequence is 13 residues long. The CDR3 DNA reads as TGTGCCAGCAGTTTGGTCAGGGGGGGAGAGCAGTACTTC. Translation: CASSLVRGGEQYF.

The rearrangement links TRBV25-1 to TRBJ2-3; D is unclear. V lost 1 base and J lost 2, with 10 bases in between. Germline CDR1 is MGHDK and CDR2 is SYGVNS. The CDR3 is 15 residues long. The CDR3 here is CASSELGRSTDTQYF. Written as DNA, the CDR3 is TGTGCCAGCAGTGAATTGGGTAGATCCACAGATACGCAGTATTTT.

This rearrangement joins TRBV27 to TRBJ2-7, with D perhaps TRBD1 (5 bases). The length of the CDR3 is 14 residues. Trimming took off 2 bases at V and 3 bases at J, with 11 bases between the two ends. CDR1 is MNHEY and CDR2 is SMNVEV in the germline V gene (reference sequence). The CDR3 DNA is TGTGCCAGCAGTTTAACAGGTTTGTACTACGAGCAGTACTTC. Translating gives CASSLTGLYYEQYF.

This rearrangement joins TRBV20-1 to TRBJ1-2; perhaps TRBD1 as D (6 bases). The CDR3 runs to 14 residues. Trimming removed 1 base at V and 2 bases at J, with 11 bases between. CDR1 is DFQATT, CDR2 SNEGSKA, per germline (reference sequence). The CDR3 nucleotides read TGCAGTGCTAGAGGGGGGGGCGAGAACTATGGCTACACCTTC. Protein: CSARGGGENYGYTF.